This TCR beta chain was identified during a study of T cells in Graves' hyperthyroidism and ophthalmopathy. Study as a whole: Peripheral blood was drawn at first diagnosis, prior to all treatment.

CDR1 and CDR2 (germline): SGHTA, FQGTGA. This CDR3 has 14 amino acids. Trimming took 2 bases from V and 4 from J, leaving 10 bases between them. Amplified TCR beta CDR3 regions derived from RNA transcripts. HTBI primers were the set used in a first-round RT-PCR of the TCR CDR3. MiXCR, run by TCRdb on the multiplex PCR reads, gives a single entry per CDR3 protein. Seen here are 250,000 to 300,000 distinct CDR3 sequences, about 14% observed once, and the top ten hold 6.5% to 10%. Study-level points and caveats: Most clonotypes expanded in thyroid above 0.001 were likewise present in blood.

In regard to this clonotype: Its antigen is as yet unknown. A much larger clone is a single base away; this may be a read error.

Every diagnosis used clinical symptoms, serum thyroxine and TRAb, thyroid ultrasound and orbital computed tomography. From less than 13 ml of fresh peripheral blood, PBMCs were isolated. The chain is built from TRBV7-3 and TRBJ2-3, with D perhaps matching TRBD1 or TRBD2 (5 bases each). The sequencing sample was made of blood. The receptor was isolated from a woman aged 30 to 39 with Graves' hyperthyroidism that later progressed to Graves' ophthalmopathy. The CDR3: CASSLSGSADTQYF. The CDR3 coding sequence is TGTGCCAGCAGCTTATCAGGGAGCGCAGATACGCAGTATTTT.